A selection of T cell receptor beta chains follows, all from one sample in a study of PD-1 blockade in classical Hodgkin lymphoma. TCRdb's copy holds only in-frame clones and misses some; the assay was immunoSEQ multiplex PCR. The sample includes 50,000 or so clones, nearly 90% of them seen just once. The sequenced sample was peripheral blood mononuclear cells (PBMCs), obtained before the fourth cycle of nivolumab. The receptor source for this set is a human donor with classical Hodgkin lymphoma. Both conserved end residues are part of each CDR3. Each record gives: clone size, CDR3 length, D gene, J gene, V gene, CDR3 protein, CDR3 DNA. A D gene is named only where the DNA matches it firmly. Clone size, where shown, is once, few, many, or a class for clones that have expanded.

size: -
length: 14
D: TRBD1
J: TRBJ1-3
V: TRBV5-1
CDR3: CASSSGQGGNTIYF
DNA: TGCGCCAGCAGCTCGGGACAGGGAGGAAACACCATATATTTT

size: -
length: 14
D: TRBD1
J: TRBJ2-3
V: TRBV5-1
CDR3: CASSLGQGGDTQYF
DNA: TGCGCCAGCAGCTTGGGACAGGGTGGCGATACGCAGTATTTT

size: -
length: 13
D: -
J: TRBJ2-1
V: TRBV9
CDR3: CASSVAGRDEQFF
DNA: TGTGCCAGCAGCGTAGCAGGCAGGGATGAGCAGTTCTTC

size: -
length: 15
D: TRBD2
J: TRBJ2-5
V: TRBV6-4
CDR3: CASSVLAGGQETQYF
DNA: TGTGCCAGCAGTGTGCTAGCGGGAGGGCAAGAGACCCAGTACTTC

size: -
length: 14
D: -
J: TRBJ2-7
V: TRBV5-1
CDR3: CASSLEARPYEQYF
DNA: TGCGCCAGCAGCTTGGAAGCCAGACCCTACGAGCAGTACTTC

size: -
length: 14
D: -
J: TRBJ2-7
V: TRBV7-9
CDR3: CASSLPGDVYEQYF
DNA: TGTGCCAGCAGCTTACCAGGGGACGTCTACGAGCAGTACTTC

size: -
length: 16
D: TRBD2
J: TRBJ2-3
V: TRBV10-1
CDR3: CASSESTWTSGRAQYF
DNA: TGCGCCAGCAGTGAGTCAACTTGGACTAGCGGGAGGGCGCAGTATTTT

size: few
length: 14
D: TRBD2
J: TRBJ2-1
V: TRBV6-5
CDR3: CAAGEGSSYNEQFF
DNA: TGTGCCGCCGGGGAGGGCAGCTCCTACAATGAGCAGTTCTTC

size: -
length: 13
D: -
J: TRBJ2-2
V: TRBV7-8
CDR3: CASSAASTGELFF
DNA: TGTGCCAGCAGCGCAGCATCCACCGGGGAGCTGTTTTTT

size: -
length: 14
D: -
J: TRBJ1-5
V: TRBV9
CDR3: CASSVGNSNQPQHF
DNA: TGTGCCAGCAGCGTGGGGAATAGCAATCAGCCCCAGCATTTT

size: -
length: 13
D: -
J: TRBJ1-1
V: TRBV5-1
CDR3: CASSAQGITEAFF
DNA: TGCGCCAGCAGCGCCCAGGGGATCACTGAAGCTTTCTTT

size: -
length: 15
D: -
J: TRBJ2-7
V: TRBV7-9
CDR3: CASSLAPLEGVEQYF
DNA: TGTGCCAGCAGCTTAGCCCCCCTGGAGGGAGTCGAGCAGTACTTC

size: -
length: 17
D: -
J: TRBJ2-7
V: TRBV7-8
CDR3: CASSPRARQHSSYEQYF
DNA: TGTGCCAGCAGCCCACGGGCCCGACAGCATAGCTCCTACGAGCAGTACTTC

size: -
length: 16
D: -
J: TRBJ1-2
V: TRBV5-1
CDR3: CASSLSQGTANYGYTF
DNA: TGCGCCAGCAGCTTGTCTCAGGGGACCGCTAACTATGGCTACACCTTC

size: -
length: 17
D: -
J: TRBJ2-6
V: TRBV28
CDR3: CASIPTEGSSGANVLTF
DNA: TGTGCCAGCATCCCAACAGAGGGTTCCTCTGGGGCCAACGTCCTGACTTTC

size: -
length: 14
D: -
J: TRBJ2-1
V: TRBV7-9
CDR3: CASSLPLRPNEQFF
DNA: TGTGCCAGCAGCTTACCCCTCCGTCCTAATGAGCAGTTCTTC

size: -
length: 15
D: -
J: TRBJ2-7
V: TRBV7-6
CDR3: CASSLAVRGGGEQYF
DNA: TGTGCCAGCAGCTTAGCGGTACGGGGAGGGGGCGAGCAGTACTTC

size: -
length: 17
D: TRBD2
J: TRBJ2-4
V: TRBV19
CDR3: CASSIGTSGRAANIQYF
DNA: TGTGCCAGTAGTATTGGGACTAGCGGGAGGGCTGCAAACATTCAGTACTTC

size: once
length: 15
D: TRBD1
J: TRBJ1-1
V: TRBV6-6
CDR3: CASSGQGARFTEAFF
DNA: TGTGCCAGCAGTGGACAGGGGGCGCGGTTTACTGAAGCTTTCTTT

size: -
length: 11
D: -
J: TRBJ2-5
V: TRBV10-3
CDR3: CAISEKETQYF
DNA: TGTGCCATCAGTGAAAAAGAGACCCAGTACTTC

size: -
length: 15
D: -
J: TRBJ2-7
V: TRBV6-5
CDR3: CASTTAPGRHYEQYF
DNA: TGTGCCAGCACAACGGCTCCGGGACGGCACTACGAGCAGTACTTC

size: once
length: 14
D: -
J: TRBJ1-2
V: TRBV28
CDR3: CASSPLDGGYGYTF
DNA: TGTGCCAGCAGTCCCCTCGACGGGGGCTATGGCTACACCTTC

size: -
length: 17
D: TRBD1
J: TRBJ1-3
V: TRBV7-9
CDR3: CASSFADRWPVGTTIYF
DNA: TGTGCCAGCAGCTTTGCGGACAGGTGGCCCGTAGGTACCACCATATATTTT

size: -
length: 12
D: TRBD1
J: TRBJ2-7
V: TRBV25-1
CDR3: CATGQGGYEQYF
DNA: TGTGCCACGGGACAGGGAGGCTACGAGCAGTACTTC

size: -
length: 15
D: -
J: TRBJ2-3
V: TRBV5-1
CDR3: CASSSDSKTTNTQYF
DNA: TGCGCCAGCAGCTCCGATTCAAAAACCACGAATACGCAGTATTTT

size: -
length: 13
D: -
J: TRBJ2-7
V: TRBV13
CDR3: CASSPPAAYEQYF
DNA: TGTGCCAGCAGCCCCCCAGCGGCCTACGAGCAGTACTTC

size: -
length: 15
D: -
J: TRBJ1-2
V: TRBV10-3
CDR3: CAIIHHYPGAYGYTF
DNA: TGTGCCATCATCCATCACTACCCGGGGGCCTATGGCTACACCTTC

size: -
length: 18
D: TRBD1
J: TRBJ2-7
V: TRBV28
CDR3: CASSFPRQGRQLYYEQYF
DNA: TGTGCCAGCAGTTTTCCCCGACAGGGGCGTCAGCTGTACTACGAGCAGTACTTC

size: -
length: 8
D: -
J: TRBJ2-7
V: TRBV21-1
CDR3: CASDEQYF
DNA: TGTGCCAGCGACGAGCAGTACTTC

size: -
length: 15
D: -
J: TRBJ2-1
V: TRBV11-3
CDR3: CASSRPYKDYNEQFF
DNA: TGTGCCAGCAGCCGACCTTACAAAGACTACAATGAGCAGTTCTTC

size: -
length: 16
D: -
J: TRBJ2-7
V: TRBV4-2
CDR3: CASSQDPAGVPYEQYF
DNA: TGTGCCAGCAGCCAAGACCCAGCAGGGGTGCCCTACGAGCAGTACTTC

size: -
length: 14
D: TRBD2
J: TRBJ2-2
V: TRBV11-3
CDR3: CASSFAGGTGELFF
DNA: TGTGCCAGCAGCTTCGCCGGGGGGACCGGGGAGCTGTTTTTT

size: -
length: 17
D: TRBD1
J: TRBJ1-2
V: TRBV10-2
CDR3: CASSVWTGRDAAYGYTF
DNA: TGCGCCAGCAGTGTCTGGACAGGGAGAGACGCGGCATATGGCTACACCTTC

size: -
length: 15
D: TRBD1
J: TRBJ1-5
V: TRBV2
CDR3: CASSAQTGLNQPQHF
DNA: TGTGCCAGCAGTGCTCAGACAGGGCTTAATCAGCCCCAGCATTTT

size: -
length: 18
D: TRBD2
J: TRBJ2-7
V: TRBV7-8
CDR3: CASSPSSASGRFRYEQYF
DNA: TGTGCCAGCAGTCCGTCGTCGGCTAGCGGGAGGTTTAGGTACGAGCAGTACTTC

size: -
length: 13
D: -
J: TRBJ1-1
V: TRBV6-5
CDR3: CASRGGGNTEAFF
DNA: TGTGCCAGCAGGGGAGGAGGGAACACTGAAGCTTTCTTT

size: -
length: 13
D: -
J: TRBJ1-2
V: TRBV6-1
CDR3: CASSEATGDGYTF
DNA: TGTGCCAGCAGTGAAGCGACGGGAGATGGCTACACCTTC

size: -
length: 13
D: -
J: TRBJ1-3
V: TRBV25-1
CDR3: CATQQHSGNTIYF
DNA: TGTGCCACCCAACAGCACTCTGGAAACACCATATATTTT

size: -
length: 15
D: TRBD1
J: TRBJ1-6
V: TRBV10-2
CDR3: CASTGTGAYNSPLHF
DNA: TGCGCCAGCACGGGGACAGGGGCCTATAATTCACCCCTCCACTTT

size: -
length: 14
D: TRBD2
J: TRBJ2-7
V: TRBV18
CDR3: CASSAGTSTYEQYF
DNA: TGTGCCAGCTCAGCCGGGACTAGCACCTACGAGCAGTACTTC